The next 29 T cell receptor beta chains were all read from a single sample in a study of blood T cell repertoires in COVID-19. The table came from immunoSEQ multiplex PCR; TCRdb's copy has only in-frame clones and leaves some out. In the table there are tens of thousands of clones, around 89% of which are singletons. Sequenced: peripheral blood. The receptors originated from a man between 65 and 79 years old with active or convalescent COVID-19.

The CDR3 DNA reads as TGTGCCAGCAGCCCCGGACTAGCGGGAGAATTCAATGAGCAGTTCTTC. It yields the protein CASSPGLAGEFNEQFF. The V and J genes are TRBV5-4 and TRBJ2-1; 13 bases agree with TRBD2. This CDR3 is 16 amino acids long. CDR1 and CDR2 from the germline V gene are SGHNT and YYREEE (reference sequence). J gave up 6 bases and V 4 bases, and 7 bases lay outside the gene matches. Full variable domain (rest looked up from reference TRBV5-4 and TRBJ2-1): ETGVTQSPTHLIKTRGQQVTLRCSSQSGHNTVSWYQQALGQGPQFIFQYYREEENGRGNFPPRFSGLQFPNYSSELNVNALELDDSALYLCASSPGLAGEFNEQFFGPGTRLTVL.

In this sample, this clone turned up a few times. V and J are TRBV6-4 and TRBJ2-2, with D possibly matching TRBD2 (6 bases). The CDR3 spans 13 residues. Germline V gene data show CDR1 as MRHNA and CDR2 as SNTAGT. Trimming cost V 10 bases and J 3 bases, with 12 bases left between them. The CDR3 region has the DNA TGTGCCACCCGACTAGAGGACACCGGGGAGCTGTTTTTT. This sequence encodes CATRLEDTGELFF.

The rearrangement joins TRBV27 to TRBJ2-1; 7 bases are shared with TRBD2. J gave up 11 bases and V 4 bases, and 8 bases lay outside the gene matches. Germline V CDR1 and CDR2: MNHEY, SMNVEV (reference sequence). The CDR3 runs to 13 residues. CDR3 sequence: CASSSNLAAKQFF. The CDR3, as DNA: TGTGCCAGCAGTTCCAACCTAGCGGCTAAGCAGTTCTTC.

The gene calls are TRBV5-1 and TRBJ1-1; D is uncertain. Germline V gene lookup returns CDR1 SGHRS and CDR2 YFSETQ. This CDR3 is built from 14 residues. The germline V and J ends were trimmed by 3 bases and 1 base, with 10 bases remaining between them. The CDR3 region is CASSWATANTEAFF. CDR3 DNA: TGCGCCAGCAGCTGGGCAACAGCGAACACTGAAGCTTTCTTT.

This sequence joins TRBV2 and TRBJ1-1, with 8 bases lining up with TRBD1. The ends lost 3 bases at V and 5 bases at J; junction bases unmatched: 8. This CDR3 has 15 residues. CDR1 and CDR2 from the germline V gene are SNHLY and FYNNEI. The DNA for the CDR3 is TGTGCCAGCAGTGACCGACAGGGGTTAGGGACTGAAGCTTTCTTT. Amino acid sequence: CASSDRQGLGTEAFF.

The chain couples TRBV25-1 to TRBJ2-3; D unresolved. Germline CDR1 reads MGHDK; CDR2 reads SYGVNS. The CDR3 has 13 residues. Trimming removed 4 bases from V and 2 bases from J, with 7 bases in between. The CDR3 nucleotides are TGTGCCAGCAGTGGTCAGATCACAGATACGCAGTATTTT. Its protein product is CASSGQITDTQYF.

This chain uses TRBV7-3 with TRBJ2-1, with TRBD1 matching 12 bases. Unmatched junction bases numbered 5, after V lost 1 base and J lost 7 bases. Germline CDR1 reads SGHTA; CDR2 reads FQGTGA. The CDR3 contains 16 residues. The CDR3 sequence is CASSLIWDRGQNEQFF. Here the CDR3 DNA reads TGTGCCAGCAGCTTAATATGGGACAGGGGGCAAAATGAGCAGTTCTTC. The variable domain in full, completed from reference TRBV7-3 and TRBJ2-1, reads GAGVSQTPSNKVTEKGKYVELRCDPISGHTALYWYRQSLGQGPEFLIYFQGTGAADDSGLPNDRFFAVRPEGSVSTLKIQRTERGDSAVYLCASSLIWDRGQNEQFFGPGTRLTVL.

This chain links TRBV5-5 with TRBJ1-1; 7 nucleotides agree with TRBD1. The CDR3 sequence is 17 residues long. CDR1 and CDR2 from the germline V gene are SGHKS and YYEKEE (reference sequence). Trimming cost V 4 bases and J 1 base; bases outside gene matches: 13. The CDR3 nucleotides read TGTGCCAGCAGCCAACTGCGACAGGGTGGGCCGAACACTGAAGCTTTCTTT. This translates into CASSQLRQGGPNTEAFF.

This chain joins TRBV7-2 and TRBJ2-1, with D possibly being TRBD2 (6 bases). V lost 1 base to trimming and J lost 7 bases, with 11 bases between them. CDR3 length: 14 amino acids. Germline CDR1 reads SGHTA; CDR2 reads FQGNSA. The CDR3 here is CASSLVIGRNEQFF. The CDR3 DNA sequence: TGTGCCAGCAGCTTAGTAATAGGGAGGAATGAGCAGTTCTTC.

This clone was seen a single time. The rearrangement links TRBV5-1 to TRBJ2-5, with 8 positions matching TRBD2. V lost 4 bases and J lost 0; bases outside the gene matches: 2. The CDR3 contains 14 residues. Germline CDR1 reads SGHRS; CDR2 reads YFSETQ. The CDR3 here is CASSPGRDQETQYF. The CDR3 nucleotides are TGCGCCAGCAGCCCCGGGAGGGACCAAGAGACCCAGTACTTC.

The V and J genes are TRBV7-3 and TRBJ2-7, with 7 bases fitting TRBD2. In germline, CDR1 is SGHTA, CDR2 FQGTGA. There are 14 residues in the CDR3. V shed 2 bases, J shed 5 bases, and the junction held 6 bases outside the gene matches. The CDR3 here is CASSLGDAGDEQYF. The CDR3, as DNA: TGTGCCAGCAGCTTAGGAGACGCGGGAGACGAGCAGTACTTC.

The chain is built from TRBV4-3 and TRBJ1-2; 8 bases fit TRBD1. V trimming: 0 bases; J trimming: 6 bases; junction bases outside the gene matches: 6. CDR3 size: 15 residues. Germline CDR1 reads LGHNA; CDR2 reads YSLEER. The CDR3 sequence: CASSQDRTGSHGYTF. CDR3 coding DNA: TGCGCCAGCAGCCAAGATCGGACAGGGTCGCATGGCTACACCTTC.

The chain employs TRBV5-1 and TRBJ2-2; the D gene is possibly TRBD2 (6 bases). V lost 5 bases to trimming and J lost 4 bases, with 15 bases between them. The CDR3 has 15 amino acids. Germline assignment: CDR1 SGHRS and CDR2 YFSETQ. DNA of the CDR3: TGCGCCAGCAGACCGTTTACTAGCAGCACCGGGGAGCTGTTTTTT. Encoded protein: CASRPFTSSTGELFF.

The CDR3 spells CASSQEGGSNQPQHF. In DNA, the CDR3 is TGCGCCAGCAGCCAAGAGGGGGGAAGCAATCAGCCCCAGCATTTT. The rearrangement links TRBV4-3 to TRBJ1-5; D is possibly TRBD1 (5 bases). Trimming cost V 0 bases and J 1 base, with 7 bases left between them. Looked up from germline, CDR1 is LGHNA and CDR2 is YSLEER. This CDR3 contains 15 residues.

CDR3 protein: CASSLGAGEGAEAFF. The CDR3 coding sequence is TGCGCCAGCAGCTTGGGAGCAGGGGAGGGGGCTGAAGCTTTCTTT. This chain uses TRBV5-1 with TRBJ1-1, with D tentatively TRBD1 (6 bases). V gave up 0 bases and J gave up 6 bases, with 15 bases separating them. Germline CDR1 reads SGHRS; CDR2 reads YFSETQ. The CDR3 spans 15 residues.

The J gene is TRBJ1-2, the V gene TRBV29-1, with 8 bases lining up with TRBD1. The J segment lost 6 bases and the V segment lost 3 bases, leaving 3 bases of the junction unmatched. CDR1 is SQVTM and CDR2 is ANQGSEA in the germline V gene. The CDR3 runs to 12 residues. The CDR3 bases are TGCAGCGTTGATAGCAGGGGGCATGGCTACACCTTC. It codes for CSVDSRGHGYTF.

The V and J genes are TRBV2 and TRBJ1-2; D gene unclear. CDR3 length equals 12 residues. V lost 6 bases, J lost 3 bases, and 8 bases lay in between. CDR1 and CDR2 (germline): SNHLY, FYNNEI. CDR3 region: CASRTVHYGYTF. The CDR3 nucleotides are TGTGCCAGCAGAACGGTACACTATGGCTACACCTTC.

This clone has ten or more counts. This CDR3 reads CASSRDGAEAFF. The CDR3 bases are TGTGCCAGCAGCCGAGACGGGGCTGAAGCTTTCTTT. V gene TRBV6-2 or TRBV6-3 combines with J gene TRBJ1-1; D call uncertain. The CDR3 extends over 12 amino acids. Trimming stripped 6 bases from V and 6 bases from J, with 11 bases between. CDR1 and CDR2 from the germline V gene are MNHEY and SVGEGT.

The V call is TRBV11-2, the J call TRBJ2-1; the D is unclear. Trimming removed 1 base from V and 3 bases from J, with 16 bases in between. Germline CDR1 reads SGHAT; CDR2 reads FQNNGV. The CDR3 loop spans 17 amino acids. The CDR3 loop is CASSLAARSLFYNEQFF. The DNA for the CDR3 is TGTGCCAGCAGCTTAGCCGCCAGGTCCCTATTCTACAATGAGCAGTTCTTC.

This chain uses TRBV4-3 with TRBJ1-6; D is unresolved. The CDR3 is 14 amino acids. The V and J ends lost 0 bases and 5 bases respectively, with 5 bases between them. Germline assignment: CDR1 LGHNA and CDR2 YSLEER. The CDR3 sequence: CASSQEADNSPLHF. The CDR3 DNA follows: TGCGCCAGCAGCCAAGAGGCAGATAATTCACCCCTCCACTTT.

CDR3 residues: CASSSRGFPTTDTQYF. The CDR3, as DNA: TGCGCCAGCAGCAGTAGGGGTTTCCCCACCACAGATACGCAGTATTTT. The chain recombines TRBV5-1 with TRBJ2-3; D may be TRBD1 (5 bases). Germline V CDR1 and CDR2: SGHRS, YFSETQ. The length of the CDR3 is 16 residues. V lost 4 bases and J lost 2, with 17 bases in between.

The gene calls are TRBV9 and TRBJ2-3; TRBD2 agrees at 8 bases. CDR3 size: 15 residues. The V segment lost 4 bases and the J segment 0 bases; nucleotides outside the gene matches: 4. In germline, CDR1 is SGDLS, CDR2 YYNGEE. CDR3 DNA sequence: TGTGCCAGCAGCACCCGGGAGGGAAGCACAGATACGCAGTATTTT. Its protein product is CASSTREGSTDTQYF. The complete variable domain, with remaining parts taken from reference TRBV9 and TRBJ2-3, reads DSGVTQTPKHLITATGQRVTLRCSPRSGDLSVYWYQQSLDQGLQFLIQYYNGEERAKGNILERFSAQQFPDLHSELNLSSLELGDSALYFCASSTREGSTDTQYFGPGTRLTVL.

This rearrangement joins TRBV11-2 to TRBJ2-7; 9 bases align to TRBD2. Germline loops: CDR1 SGHAT, CDR2 FQNNGV. V trimming: 6 bases; J trimming: 4 bases; junction bases outside the gene matches: 1. The CDR3 spans 12 residues. CDR3 sequence reads: CASRRGGYEQYF. Written as DNA, the CDR3 is TGTGCCAGCAGGCGGGGGGGGTACGAGCAGTACTTC.

In nucleotides, the CDR3 is TGTGCCATCAGTGAGTTGGGACAGGGGCCAGATACGCAGTATTTT. Protein: CAISELGQGPDTQYF. This rearrangement joins TRBV10-3 to TRBJ2-3; 10 bases fit TRBD1. The V and J ends lost 1 base and 4 bases, in that order; junction bases with no gene match: 2. The CDR3 covers 15 residues. Germline loops: CDR1 ENHRY, CDR2 SYGVKD.

In nucleotides, the CDR3 is TGCGCCAGCAGCCAAGACCAATATGGGGGGACTGGAAACACCATATATTTT. Its protein product is CASSQDQYGGTGNTIYF. The rearrangement links TRBV4-1 to TRBJ1-3, with D possibly TRBD1 on 5 matching bases. V was cut by 0 bases and J by 2 bases, with 14 bases left in between. Per the germline V gene, CDR1 is MGHRA and CDR2 is YSYEKL. The length of the CDR3 is 17 residues.

There are a few counts of this clone. This chain uses TRBV5-1 with TRBJ1-3, with 11 nucleotides matching TRBD1. Germline CDR1 is SGHRS and CDR2 is YFSETQ. The CDR3 is made up of 16 amino acids. Losses at the gene ends were 4 bases for V and 3 bases for J; bases not matched to a gene: 6. CDR3 in amino acids: CASSDRTGGFGNTIYF. In DNA, the CDR3 is TGCGCCAGCAGCGACCGGACAGGGGGCTTTGGAAACACCATATATTTT.

The sample holds one count of this clone. This chain links TRBV5-4 with TRBJ2-1, with D possibly matching TRBD2 (6 bases). The CDR3 runs to 15 residues. CDR1 SGHNT and CDR2 YYREEE come from the germline V gene (reference sequence). V shed 3 bases and J shed 3 bases, with 13 bases lying between them. CDR3 coding DNA: TGTGCCAGCAGCTACCCCGGGACTCGCTACAATGAGCAGTTCTTC. It specifies CASSYPGTRYNEQFF.

This clone was picked up many times. The chain couples TRBV21-1 to TRBJ1-2. TRBV21-1 has pseudogene status. The CDR3 spans 12 residues. DNA for the CDR3: TGTGCCAGCAAGGGGAGGCTGGATGGCTACACCTTC. Residues: CASKGRLDGYTF.

The rearrangement uses TRBV6-5 and TRBJ2-7; weak D call: TRBD2 (6 bases). CDR3 size: 15 residues. The V end was cut by 10 bases, the J end by 7 bases, with 26 bases between. CDR1 and CDR2 from the germline V gene are MNHEY and SVGAGI. The CDR3 here is CATSREVPQSGEQYF. In DNA form, the CDR3 reads TGTGCCACCTCCAGGGAGGTCCCTCAATCGGGGGAGCAGTACTTC.